Shown below are 25 T cell receptor beta chains from a single sample sequenced in a study of CD4 and CD8 cells across lung adenocarcinoma regions. Via MiXCR, TCRdb re-called the PCR reads, giving one row per CDR3 protein. The repertoire has roughly 13,000 distinct CDR3 sequences, around 40% of them found once; the top ten carry roughly 17%. Material for sequencing was CD4+ T cells from the center of a lung tumor. Every receptor here comes from a male donor with lung adenocarcinoma. The CD4 and CD8 labels of this study may be unreliable.

This clonotype occurred once. This sequence joins TRBV11-3 and TRBJ2-1; tentatively, D is TRBD1 (6 bases). Trimming stripped 1 base from V and 8 bases from J, with 18 bases between. Germline V gives CDR1 SGHNT, CDR2 YENEEA. This CDR3 spans 16 amino acids. The CDR3 sequence: CASSLGSRTEIDEQFF. The CDR3 DNA is TGTGCCAGCAGCTTAGGCTCGAGGACAGAAATCGATGAGCAGTTCTTC. Combining the CDR3 with reference TRBV11-3 and TRBJ2-1 gives the whole variable domain EAGVVQSPRYKIIEKKQPVAFWCNPISGHNTLYWYLQNLGQGPELLIRYENEEAVDDSQLPKDRFSAERLKGVDSTLKIQPAELGDSAVYLCASSLGSRTEIDEQFFGPGTRLTVL.

This clonotype was seen ten or more times. The chain employs TRBV6-5 and TRBJ2-1; maybe TRBD2 (5 bases). V was clipped by 6 bases and J by 10 bases, with 19 bases between them. The CDR3 sequence is 14 residues long. Germline values: CDR1 MNHEY, CDR2 SVGAGI. The DNA for the CDR3 is TGTGCCAGCAGATTAGGACTGCAGTCCTACGAGCAGTTCTTC. Translated: CASRLGLQSYEQFF.

The V and J genes are TRBV7-2 and TRBJ2-5, with D possibly TRBD1 on 6 matching bases. Germline V gene sequence: CDR1 SGHTA, CDR2 FQGNSA. V was trimmed by 2 bases and J by 5 bases, leaving 12 bases between them. The CDR3 sequence is 14 residues long. For the CDR3, the DNA is TGTGCCAGCAGCTTACGGGCAGGGGAGGAGACCCAGTACTTC. Translating it yields CASSLRAGEETQYF.

This clonotype has a handful of counts. A junction end diverges from the germline sequence, so it may reflect a read error. The V gene is TRBV7-7, the J gene TRBJ2-1, with 9 nucleotides matching TRBD2. This CDR3 has 18 amino acids. Germline CDR1 and CDR2: SSHAT and FNYEAQ (reference sequence). The CDR3 DNA reads TGTGCTAGCAGCCTAGGGGTGACCGGGACTAGCAAGGTTGATGAGCAGTTCTTC. It is translated as CASSLGVTGTSKVDEQFF.

The table lists this clonotype with a few counts. The chain uses TRBV27 and TRBJ2-2; 8 bases line up with TRBD1. V gave up 6 bases and J gave up 7 bases; unmatched junction bases: 13. Germline V gene lookup returns CDR1 MNHEY and CDR2 SMNVEV (reference sequence). CDR3 length equals 16 residues. CDR3 amino acids: CASSQTRTGRGGELFF. In DNA form, the CDR3 reads TGTGCCAGCAGCCAAACGAGGACAGGGCGGGGCGGGGAGCTGTTTTTT.

A few counts support this clonotype. This chain joins TRBV12-3 or TRBV12-4 and TRBJ2-1; 9 bases are a match to TRBD2. The tail of the sequence fits TRBJ2-7 better, so the J call may be wrong. The CDR3 runs 14 residues. For the CDR3, the DNA is TGTGCCAGCAGATATAGCGGGAGCTCCTACGAGCAGTACTTC. This translates into CASRYSGSSYEQYF.

A word on this clonotype: The junction and the germline gene differ at one end; a read error may be behind it. The gene calls are TRBV10-3 and TRBJ2-3; D may be TRBD1 or TRBD2 (5 bases each). The CDR3 has 14 amino acids. The germline gives CDR1 ENHRY, CDR2 SYGVKD. CDR3 sequence (DNA): TGTGGCACCTCGGGGCTGGGAGCCAAAGATACGCAGTACTTT. Protein product: CGTSGLGAKDTQYF.

The chain joins TRBV14 to TRBJ2-3; D may be TRBD2 (6 bases). Between the trimmed V and J ends, which lost 0 bases and 1 base, there was a span of 17 bases. This CDR3 region has 18 residues. CDR1 is SGHDN and CDR2 is FVKESK in the germline V gene. DNA of the CDR3: TGTGCCAGCAGCCAAGATGGGGCTTGGGGGACTGGCACAGATACGCAGTATTTT. This sequence encodes CASSQDGAWGTGTDTQYF.

There are many counts of this clonotype. The chain carries TRBV12-3 or TRBV12-4 and TRBJ2-7, with D perhaps TRBD1 (6 bases). The CDR3 has 13 amino acids. Trimming removed 5 bases at V and 12 bases at J, with 20 bases between. CDR3 DNA sequence: TGTGCCAGCAGTCCAATACAACAGGGAGAGAGGTACTTC. It codes for CASSPIQQGERYF.

The genes are TRBV6-5 and TRBJ2-1; D may be TRBD1 (5 bases). This CDR3 has 14 residues. V gave up 3 bases and J gave up 1 base, with 7 bases separating them. CDR1 MNHEY and CDR2 SVGAGI come from the germline V gene. The CDR3, as DNA: TGTGCCAGCAGTTATGACAGTTCCTACAATGAGCAGTTCTTC. Its translation: CASSYDSSYNEQFF.

The rearrangement joins TRBV7-2 to TRBJ2-3; D ambiguous. With 5 bases removed from V and 0 bases from J, the gap between germline ends came to 9 bases. The CDR3 totals 14 residues. Germline V gene sequence: CDR1 SGHTA, CDR2 FQGNSA. The CDR3 nucleotides are TGTGCCAGCAGCCCCTATTCTAGCACAGATACGCAGTATTTT. It is translated as CASSPYSSTDTQYF.

This rearrangement joins TRBV7-3 to TRBJ2-3; 7 nucleotides agree with TRBD2. V lost 5 bases to trimming and J lost 5 bases; unmatched junction nucleotides: 10. The length of the CDR3 is 15 residues. The germline V gene encodes CDR1 SGHTA and CDR2 FQGTGA. This CDR3 reads CASSQTSFSGDTQYF. Written as DNA, the CDR3 is TGTGCCAGCAGCCAGACTAGCTTCTCTGGAGATACGCAGTATTTT.

The chain has TRBV24-1 and TRBJ2-1; 9 positions agree with TRBD2. Per the germline V gene, CDR1 is KGHDR and CDR2 is SFDVKD. The CDR3 has 14 residues. V lost 5 bases to trimming and J lost 8 bases; unmatched junction nucleotides: 6. The CDR3 protein is CATSAPGLAHEQFF. The CDR3 nucleotides are TGTGCCACCAGTGCTCCGGGACTAGCCCATGAGCAGTTCTTC.

This clonotype was seen repeatedly, ten times or more. The chain has TRBV11-3 and TRBJ1-2; D not resolved. The CDR3 consists of 13 residues. V was clipped by 3 bases and J by 2 bases, with 7 bases between them. Germline CDR1 SGHNT, CDR2 YENEEA. Here the CDR3 reads CASSFNGNYGYTF. The CDR3 nucleotides read TGTGCCAGCAGCTTTAATGGGAACTATGGCTACACCTTC.

V usage is TRBV11-1 and J usage is TRBJ2-5; 8 nucleotides match TRBD2. The J call may be in error: the DNA end matches TRBJ2-1 better. The CDR3 is made up of 15 amino acids. Looked up from germline, CDR1 is SGHAT and CDR2 is FQDESV (reference sequence). The CDR3 loop is CASSLSSGSLYEQFF. CDR3 DNA: TGTGCCAGCAGCTTATCCAGCGGGAGCCTATATGAGCAGTTCTTC.

The rearrangement links TRBV6-1 to TRBJ2-4; 9 nucleotides line up with TRBD2. Losses at the gene ends were 1 base for V and 12 bases for J; bases not matched to a gene: 19. The CDR3 is 18 amino acids. Germline CDR1 reads MNHNS; CDR2 reads SASEGT. This CDR3 is CASSEGGGGGLAKETQYF. CDR3 sequence (DNA): TGTGCCAGCAGTGAAGGGGGAGGGGGGGGACTAGCCAAAGAGACTCAGTACTTC.

The rearrangement uses TRBV6-1 and TRBJ2-1; 8 bases agree with TRBD2. The J call is doubtful: the DNA matches TRBJ2-7 better. The germline V gene has CDR1 MNHNS and CDR2 SASEGT. The CDR3 sequence is 15 residues long. This CDR3 is CASSELSGGSHEQYF. DNA of the CDR3: TGTGCCAGCAGTGAATTGAGCGGGGGTTCCCACGAGCAGTACTTC.

This clonotype was observed a few times. This chain connects TRBV3-1 to TRBJ2-1; a weak D match, TRBD2 (7 bases). Germline loops: CDR1 LGHDT, CDR2 YNNKEL (reference sequence). CDR3 length: 19 amino acids. V lost 1 base to trimming and J lost 4 bases, with 23 bases between them. CDR3 in amino acids: CASSQGGGASGLNYNEQFF. CDR3 sequence (DNA): TGTGCCAGCAGCCAAGGGGGGGGGGCTAGCGGTCTTAATTACAATGAGCAGTTCTTC.

As to this clonotype: The germline gene is not matched at one end of the junction; a read error may be the cause. The CDR3 nucleotides read TGCGCCTGCGGGGGGCCGGGGAGCGGGGGCCCAGAGACCCAGTATTTC. It encodes CACGGPGSGGPETQYF. This chain connects TRBV10-1 to TRBJ2-5; the match to TRBD2 covers 8 bases. The length of the CDR3 is 16 residues. Germline CDR1 is WNHNN and CDR2 is SYGVQD (reference sequence).

By sample share, this clonotype is medium-sized. J is TRBJ2-5 and V is TRBV6-1; the match to TRBD1 covers 11 bases. The germline V gene encodes CDR1 MNHNS and CDR2 SASEGT. The CDR3 extends over 15 amino acids. Trimming removed 8 bases from V and 4 bases from J; junction bases left unmatched: 9. The CDR3 loop is CASGTGGHLVETQYF. CDR3 DNA sequence: TGTGCCAGCGGGACAGGGGGGCACTTGGTAGAGACCCAGTACTTC.

Comments on this clonotype: At one boundary the junction diverges from the germline segment, which might be a read error. J is TRBJ2-5 and V is TRBV10-1; 8 positions agree with TRBD2. CDR3 length: 16 residues. The germline gives CDR1 WNHNN, CDR2 SYGVQD (reference sequence). As DNA, the CDR3 is TGCGCCTGCAGCCGACGGGGGGGCGGGGGCCAAGAGACCCAGTATTTC. This gives the protein CACSRRGGGGQETQYF.

As for this clonotype: Germline is not matched at one junction end, which may reflect a read error. The rearrangement uses TRBV7-7 and TRBJ2-1; TRBD2 aligns across 7 bases. The CDR3 runs to 15 residues. Germline V gene sequence: CDR1 SSHAT, CDR2 FNYEAQ (reference sequence). The CDR3 here is CASSPRIAEGGEQFF. The CDR3, as DNA: TGTGCTAGCAGCCCCCGGATAGCGGAGGGAGGGGAGCAGTTCTTC.

There are many counts of this clonotype. This chain uses TRBV6-1 with TRBJ2-4; D possibly corresponds to TRBD2 (5 bases). Between the trimmed V and J ends, which lost 4 bases and 7 bases, there was a span of 26 bases. CDR1 is MNHNS and CDR2 is SASEGT in the germline V gene. The CDR3 runs 18 residues. The DNA of the CDR3 is TGTGCCAGCAGTGGCTCAGGTGAGGAGCGGACCCCGAGGAACATTCAGTACTTC. Amino acids: CASSGSGEERTPRNIQYF.

This clonotype was counted at least ten times. J is TRBJ2-2 and V is TRBV24-1, with D unclear. Trimming cost V 0 bases and J 3 bases, with 7 bases left between them. This CDR3 is 15 amino acids long. CDR1 and CDR2 (germline): KGHDR, SFDVKD. The CDR3 DNA sequence: TGTGCCACCAGTGATTTGCGACGGGACACCGGGGAGCTGTTTTTT. Its translation is CATSDLRRDTGELFF.

This clonotype is termed medium-sized (0.01 to 0.1%). The chain carries TRBV6-5 and TRBJ2-1; TRBD1 is a possible D gene (6 bases). Germline CDR1 MNHEY, CDR2 SVGAGI. V was pared by 0 bases and J by 4 bases, with 13 bases between. The CDR3 covers 16 residues. Here the CDR3 reads CASSYSYGQLYNEQFF. CDR3 DNA sequence: TGTGCCAGCAGTTACTCCTACGGACAGTTATACAATGAGCAGTTCTTC.